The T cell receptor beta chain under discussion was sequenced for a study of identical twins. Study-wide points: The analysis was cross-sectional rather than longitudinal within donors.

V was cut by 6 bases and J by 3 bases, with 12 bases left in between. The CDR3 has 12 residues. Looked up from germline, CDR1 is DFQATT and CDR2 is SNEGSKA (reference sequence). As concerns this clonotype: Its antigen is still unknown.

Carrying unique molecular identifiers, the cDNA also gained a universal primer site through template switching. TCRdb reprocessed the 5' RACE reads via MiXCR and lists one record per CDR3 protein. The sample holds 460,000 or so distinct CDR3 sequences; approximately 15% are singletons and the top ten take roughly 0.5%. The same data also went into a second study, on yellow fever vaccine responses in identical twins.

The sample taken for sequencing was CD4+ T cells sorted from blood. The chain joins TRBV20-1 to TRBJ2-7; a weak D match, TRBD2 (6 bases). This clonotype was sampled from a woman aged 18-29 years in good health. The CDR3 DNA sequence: TGCAGTGCCAGCGGGTCCTTCTACGAGCAGTACTTC. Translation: CSASGSFYEQYF.